This T cell receptor (beta chain) originates from a study of glioma-infiltrating T cells after dendritic cell vaccination. The CDR3 sequence is 15 residues long. With 3 bases removed from V and 7 bases from J, the gap between germline ends came to 15 bases. Germline assignment: CDR1 MGHRA and CDR2 YSYEKL. The data were produced by immunoSEQ multiplex PCR, yet TCRdb's version contains in-frame clones alone and is incomplete. The sample comprises about 82,000 clones, 80% to 85% of which are singletons, and 5.5% to 8% rests with the top ten. As to time point: after dendritic cell vaccination, including at tumor progression/relapse.

The receptor was derived from a human donor with glioblastoma. The specimen was blood, collected after dendritic cell vaccination. The rearrangement joins TRBV4-1 to TRBJ1-4; D may be TRBD1 (5 bases). CDR3 sequence: CASSHGGEDSEKLFF. As DNA, the CDR3 is TGCGCCAGCAGCCATGGGGGGGAGGATAGTGAAAAACTGTTTTTT.